This T cell receptor beta chain was obtained from a study of T cell repertoires in cytomegalovirus infection. Whole-study findings and limits: Summed frequency of shared TCR beta families picked out CMV carriers who also had the relevant HLA. It was HLA-C-restricted CMV-specific TCR beta clonotypes that dominated the response ex vivo.

There are many counts of this clonotype. Antigen specificity is unknown. TCRdb re-derived calls from the reads in MiXCR, one entry per CDR3 protein. The sample contains about 400,000 distinct CDR3 sequences, roughly 18% of which appear only once. J was trimmed by 8 bases and V by 5 bases; bases with no gene match: 11. This CDR3 region has 15 residues. The germline CDR1 and CDR2 sequences are MNHNS and SASEGT. The sample taken for sequencing was PBMCs. The TCR sequence derives from a human donor in good health (CMV status not recorded). Some clones in this sample may be carry-over from other donors' samples. This chain connects TRBV6-1 to TRBJ2-3, with 9 bases identical to TRBD2. CDR3 nucleotide sequence: TGTGCCAGCAGTCAGCGGGGGGCCCGACAGGGTACGCAGTATTTT. It codes for CASSQRGARQGTQYF.